Shown below are 16 T cell receptor beta chains from a single sample sequenced in a study of cytomegalovirus exposure and HLA in healthy donors. PCR involved 60 Vbeta and 13 Jbeta primers. The repertoire was sequenced with immunoSEQ multiplex PCR; TCRdb's copy has only in-frame clones and lacks some. Among approximately 99,000 clones listed, 79% were seen once. The sequenced material came from PBMCs. These receptors were taken from a male donor in good health and CMV-seropositive.

The chain is built from TRBV30 and TRBJ1-6, with 7 bases identical to TRBD1. The germline gives CDR1 GTSNPN, CDR2 SVGIG (reference sequence). V was clipped by 3 bases and J by 1 base; unmatched bases: 3. The CDR3 is made up of 15 amino acids. The CDR3 DNA follows: TGTGCCTGGAGGACGGGACAGTCCTATAATTCACCCCTCCACTTT. This translates into CAWRTGQSYNSPLHF.

J is TRBJ1-4 and V is TRBV2; D remains ambiguous. CDR1 is SNHLY, CDR2 FYNNEI, per germline. The V end was cut by 7 bases, the J end by 8 bases, with 20 bases between. The CDR3 covers 15 residues. CDR3 bases: TGTGCCAGCATTCTCATAGAGGGCTTTGGGGAAAAACTGTTTTTT. This codes for CASILIEGFGEKLFF.

The V gene is TRBV7-2, the J gene TRBJ1-2; D not resolved. CDR1 and CDR2 (germline): SGHTA, FQGNSA. This CDR3 region has 12 residues. Trimming pared 4 bases from V and 1 base from J, leaving 4 bases between. The CDR3 protein is CASSSNNYGYTF. CDR3 DNA sequence: TGTGCCAGCAGCTCCAATAACTATGGCTACACCTTC.

The chain carries TRBV2 and TRBJ2-7; 11 positions agree with TRBD1. CDR1 SNHLY and CDR2 FYNNEI come from the germline V gene. This CDR3 is built from 15 residues. The V and J ends lost 8 bases and 3 bases, in that order; junction bases with no gene match: 9. CDR3 bases: TGTGCCAGCGGAAAGTCCGGGACAGGGGGCTACGAGCAGTACTTC. Its translation: CASGKSGTGGYEQYF. Based on the CDR3 plus reference TRBV2 and TRBJ2-7, the full variable domain is EPEVTQTPSHQVTQMGQEVILRCVPISNHLYFYWYRQILGQKVEFLVSFYNNEISEKSEIFDDQFSVERPDGSNFTLKIRSTKLEDSAMYFCASGKSGTGGYEQYFGPGTRLTVT.

This chain connects TRBV5-4 to TRBJ1-5; a possible D gene is TRBD1 (5 bases). The CDR3 is 15 amino acids. Trimming removed 5 bases at V and 7 bases at J, with 19 bases between. The V gene's germline CDR1 is SGHNT and CDR2 YYREEE (reference sequence). The CDR3 coding sequence is TGTGCCAGCAGTAAGGGACCGGAGGGGTTCCAGCCCCAGCATTTT. Translated: CASSKGPEGFQPQHF.

The rearrangement uses TRBV5-4 and TRBJ2-2, with 7 bases lining up with TRBD1. The J segment lost 1 base and the V segment lost 3 bases, leaving 3 bases of the junction unmatched. CDR1 SGHNT and CDR2 YYREEE come from the germline V gene (reference sequence). This CDR3 contains 15 residues. This CDR3 is CASSSWDRNTGELFF. CDR3 nucleotides: TGTGCCAGCAGCTCATGGGACAGGAACACCGGGGAGCTGTTTTTT.

The chain joins TRBV6-5 to TRBJ1-5, with 7 bases identical to TRBD1. CDR1 and CDR2 (germline): MNHEY, SVGAGI. The CDR3 runs to 15 residues. The trim removed 6 bases at V and 3 bases at J, leaving 8 bases unmatched. This CDR3 is CASSPHGTVNQPQHF. Written as DNA, the CDR3 is TGTGCCAGCAGCCCCCATGGGACAGTCAATCAGCCCCAGCATTTT.

The chain recombines TRBV13 with TRBJ1-2, with TRBD1 matching 8 bases. The J segment lost 4 bases and the V segment lost 5 bases, leaving 9 bases of the junction unmatched. CDR1 is PRHDT, CDR2 FYEKMQ, per germline (reference sequence). The CDR3 runs to 15 residues. The CDR3 reads CASSRSGGEGYGYTF. CDR3 nucleotide sequence: TGTGCCAGCAGCAGATCAGGGGGCGAGGGCTATGGCTACACCTTC.

There are a few counts of this clone. The V call is TRBV5-5, the J call TRBJ2-1, with 8 positions matching TRBD1. This CDR3 contains 15 residues. CDR1 SGHKS and CDR2 YYEKEE come from the germline V gene (reference sequence). The J segment lost 2 bases and the V segment lost 6 bases, leaving 7 bases of the junction unmatched. CDR3 coding DNA: TGTGCCAGCACCCTGACAGGGGAGGCCTACAATGAGCAGTTCTTC. Translated, it gives CASTLTGEAYNEQFF.

This clone was counted between two and nine times. The chain carries TRBV4-3 and TRBJ1-1, with no clear D. CDR3 length: 13 amino acids. The V and J ends lost 6 bases and 0 bases respectively, with 8 bases between them. Germline loops: CDR1 LGHNA, CDR2 YSLEER. CDR3 nucleotide sequence: TGCGCCAGCAGATTCAACATGAACACTGAAGCTTTCTTT. This gives the protein CASRFNMNTEAFF.

This clone was observed a single time. This chain uses TRBV5-1 with TRBJ2-1; D might be TRBD1 (7 bases). Germline CDR1 is SGHRS and CDR2 is YFSETQ. Trimming took off 2 bases at V and 5 bases at J, with 11 bases between the two ends. This CDR3 spans 14 amino acids. In nucleotides, the CDR3 is TGCGCCAGCAGCTTCCAGGGGGGCAACAATGAGCAGTTCTTC. It translates to CASSFQGGNNEQFF.

The chain joins TRBV7-6 to TRBJ2-7, with 16 positions matching TRBD2. Germline V gives CDR1 SGHVS, CDR2 FNYEAQ. Trimming took 5 bases from V and 6 from J; bases not matched to a gene: 4. This CDR3 is built from 15 residues. The CDR3 loop reads CASSTGLAGGPEQYF. The CDR3 bases are TGTGCCAGCAGCACGGGACTAGCGGGGGGGCCCGAGCAGTACTTC.

This rearrangement joins TRBV6-5 to TRBJ2-7; D might be TRBD2 (6 bases). Per germline, CDR1 MNHEY and CDR2 SVGAGI. The CDR3 has 16 residues. Trimming shortened V by 0 bases and J by 1 base, and 13 bases separated the two germline ends. CDR3 residues: CASSYSTFGGSYEQYF. CDR3 DNA: TGTGCCAGCAGTTACTCAACATTCGGGGGATCCTACGAGCAGTACTTC.

The CDR3 nucleotides read TGTGCCAGCAGCTCTGACAGGTGGGACTACGAGCAGTACTTC. Translating it yields CASSSDRWDYEQYF. The J gene is TRBJ2-7, the V gene TRBV7-8; D is possibly TRBD1 (6 bases). Germline V gene sequence: CDR1 SGHVS, CDR2 FQNEAQ. V shed 4 bases and J shed 3 bases, with 13 bases lying between them. The CDR3 covers 14 residues.

The rearrangement links TRBV29-1 to TRBJ1-4; D is unresolved. Germline CDR1 is SQVTM and CDR2 is ANQGSEA. The CDR3 extends over 12 amino acids. Trimming shortened V by 3 bases and J by 7 bases, and 9 bases separated the two germline ends. The CDR3 DNA reads TGCAGCGTTGAGACGGGGAGTGAAAAACTGTTTTTT. It specifies CSVETGSEKLFF.

The chain is built from TRBV7-8 and TRBJ1-5; a possible D gene is TRBD1 (6 bases). Germline CDR1 is SGHVS and CDR2 is FQNEAQ. The ends were cut back, 3 bases at V and 4 bases at J, with 16 bases in the middle. The CDR3 extends over 16 amino acids. The CDR3 nucleotides read TGTGCCAGCAGCTTCCGAAGGGGACAAAAGAATCAGCCCCAGCATTTT. Protein product: CASSFRRGQKNQPQHF.